Each of the 3 T cell receptor beta chains below was sequenced from the same sample in a study of shared clonotypes between healthy human individuals. Clones were sequenced by immunoSEQ multiplex PCR, and TCRdb holds only the in-frame ones, with some missing. This sample has about 2.3 million clones, with 80% to 95% found just once. Sequencing used naive CD4+ T cells from PBMCs. This sample's subset: CD45RA+ positively selected. These TCRs come from a man aged 18 to 30 in good health. Some clones in this sample may be carry-over from other donors' samples.

J is TRBJ1-2 and V is TRBV7-6; D is uncertain. V lost 6 bases, J lost 4 bases, and 9 bases lay in between. The V gene's germline CDR1 is SGHVS and CDR2 FNYEAQ. This CDR3 comprises 12 residues. CDR3: CASSLDGYGYTF. The DNA of the CDR3 is TGTGCCAGCAGTCTGGACGGCTATGGCTACACCTTC.

The chain combines TRBV4-2 with TRBJ2-1, with 8 bases matching TRBD2. With 0 bases clipped from V and 6 bases from J, the junction kept 7 bases outside the gene matches. The CDR3 runs 16 residues. Germline loops: CDR1 LGHNA, CDR2 YNFKEQ. DNA of the CDR3: TGTGCCAGCAGCCAAGAGGTAGGAACTAGCGGCAATGAGCAGTTCTTC. It translates to CASSQEVGTSGNEQFF.

The chain recombines TRBV7-3 with TRBJ2-5, with D perhaps matching TRBD1 or TRBD2 (5 bases each). Trimming removed 2 bases at V and 5 bases at J, with 15 bases between. Germline CDR1 and CDR2: SGHTA and FQGTGA. The CDR3 is made up of 15 amino acids. Here the CDR3 reads CASSLSSGAGETQYF. In nucleotides, the CDR3 is TGTGCCAGCAGCTTATCGTCCGGGGCAGGGGAGACCCAGTACTTC.